Described below is a single T cell receptor (beta chain) sequence and its context. This clone's antigen is unknown. There are no base qualities to consult, and no much larger clone falls within one base. The receptor library was made with the immunoSEQ multiplex PCR assay. For the multiplex PCR, a mixture combining 60 forward primers for TCR Vbeta segments and 13 reverse primers for TCR Jbeta segments was used. Amplification of the CDR3 region of rearranged TCR beta genes was performed with a multiplex PCR assay on genomic DNA. On the Illumina HiSeq System, the amplified TCR beta libraries were sequenced as 87-base-pair reads. Per the source publication's procedure: A later analysis counted some 80 million unique TCR beta chains across the 550 to 750 repertoires, and around 12 million of these chains were shared by at least two donors. A nearest-neighbor algorithm error-corrected the raw reads and collapsed the reads into unique sequences, merging closely related sequences to remove PCR and sequencing errors. Alignment of CDR3 sequences to IMGT reference sequences was used to assign V, D and J gene segments. For a sequence to be retained, at least a six-nucleotide match to both a V gene segment and a J gene segment was required. Rearrangements were classified as productive when the CDR3 lacked stop codons and remained in frame with V and J, and all other rearrangements were classified as non-productive. Following IMGT convention, CDR3 was defined as the stretch from the second conserved V-encoded cysteine up to the conserved J-encoded phenylalanine. The earlier analysis of more than 450 of the donors excluded sequences that lacked an unambiguous match to a single V gene segment. An earlier analysis of 550 to 650 of the donors classified V segments as functional when productive rearrangements were above 56.7% and as segregating when the standard deviation between donors was above 5%. A statistical classification framework was developed to diagnose cytomegalovirus status using the catalog of TCR beta chain sequences. In a later analysis, V and J genes were assigned by comparing TCR nucleotide sequences against IMGT/GENE-DB human TR gene sequences. The TCRdist pipeline was used in a later analysis to assign CDR3 sequences and most-parsimonious VDJ recombination scenarios. In a later analysis, each TCR beta chain was defined by its CDR3 amino acid sequence together with its V-gene family, and reads without a unique V-gene family were excluded. To address suspected cross-contamination and a sequencing artifact, a later analysis removed several hundred highly shared, low-generation-probability nucleotide sequences. In a later analysis, a clonal expansion index was calculated for each public chain from normalized within-repertoire ranks of inferred template counts. In a later analysis, generation probabilities were computed with a VDJ recombination model fitted to out-of-frame rearrangements, and the resulting probabilities were checked against IGoR. In a later analysis, TCR-TCR, TCR-HLA and TCR-CMV co-occurrence was scored with hypergeometric tests, and a repertoire-size bias correction was applied to TCR pairs. False discovery rates were estimated in a later analysis by permuting HLA or CMV assignments 20 times. In a later analysis, co-occurring TCRs were grouped with DBSCAN, and TCRdist sequence similarity was added when clustering was performed within HLA-allele-positive subsets. For co-occurrence clustering, repertoires with fewer than 30,000 or more than 120,000 public chains were excluded, along with a handful of repertoires with anomalous nucleotide sharing. In its TCRdb copy, this immuneACCESS table keeps in-frame sequences only and misses some clones. Where compared with another copy, unresolved V genes explain less than half of these, and the others have no known cause. D and trimming come from the DNA, and the V and J calls and clone size come from that table. Counted in this sample were roughly 80,000 clones; around 85% of them appeared once. 2% to 3% of the sample rests with the top ten.

From V the trimming removes 0 bases and from J it removes 5 bases, while the gene matches leave 11 bases of the junction unaccounted for. From the germline V gene, CDR1 is SGHDT and CDR2 is YYEEEE. From cysteine to phenylalanine, the CDR3 is 16 amino acids long. Just CDR3 DNA is preserved here, 48 bases in frame from base 1. The data stem from a study of cytomegalovirus exposure and HLA in healthy donors listed by TCRdb under 2017. Study-wide context: An earlier analysis of roughly 630 of the donors reported 276 Gb of sequence data and 100 million to 140 million unique TCR beta sequences from 150 million to 200 million T cells. Class I and class II HLA loci were covered by the typing at four-digit resolution. The aim of the study was to test whether cataloging public T cell receptors could identify signatures of past pathogen exposure. In a later analysis, previously published TCR beta repertoires from 670 or so donors were re-analyzed and high-resolution HLA genotyping was added so that TCR occurrence patterns could be studied. The number of donors typed differed by locus, with about 629-630 for A, B, C, DRB1 and DQB1, more than 500 for DQA1, over 600 for DPA1, and 472 for DPB1. Donor age, sex, ethnicity and CMV serostatus were compiled together with the repertoire data. An earlier analysis of 587 of the donors used high-throughput TCR beta sequencing to judge whether each TCR beta V gene segment behaved as functional or pseudogenic. Along with the approximately 700-subject first cohort, a separate validation cohort of around 110 different subjects was used. Of the roughly 420 genotyped donors, over 80% were placed in the genetic ancestry cluster associated with self-reported Caucasian donors. Because of strong linkage in the cohort, roughly five DR-DQ haplotypes were treated as single units for association and clustering. The study combined high-throughput TCR immunosequencing, statistical association of individual TCRs with disease status, and machine learning to predict cytomegalovirus infection status. The study used immunosequencing to profile the T cell repertoires of 666 subjects and linked those repertoires to cytomegalovirus serostatus. In the later analysis, no new phenotypic data were used to find candidate immune exposures; instead, reliance was placed on TCR beta sequences and their occurrence across donors. Across around 400 genotyped donors of the cohort, an average of 235,054 unique TCR beta nucleotide sequences per donor were sequenced, and approximately 19% of those sequences were non-productive. An early release covering around 630 HLA-typed donors comprised 300 to 350 gigabases of sequencing data and around 85 million unique TCR sequences. A later genetic analysis took genome-wide SNP genotypes for about 55% of the 666 donors and used that subset as a discovery cohort. Every repertoire in the discovery cohort had been generated on one and the same sequencing platform. Paper-wide results and their limitations: Only TCR beta chains were sequenced in this cohort, and the absence of alpha or paired-chain data limited detectable features. When HLA alleles, especially DR and DQ, strongly co-occurred, TCR associations were difficult to assign to individual alleles. In a later analysis, most CMV-associated TCR beta chains were found to appear HLA-restricted, with HLA associations seemingly driven largely by CMV exposure. An earlier analysis of around 540 of the donors showed that most TCR beta V segments appeared in productive rearrangements either about 90% or about 30% of the time, which broadly matched IMGT annotations. The only immune exposure information available for the cohort was CMV serostatus. In vitro tests confirmed that a few of the cytomegalovirus-associated TCR beta chains recognize cytomegalovirus antigens. Because counts were too low, more than 15 rarely observed V segments, including chromosome 9 orphons, were left out of the earlier analysis of several hundred of the donors. V-gene and J-gene trimming of TCR beta chains was associated with a missense DCLRE1C variant in a later genetic analysis, and the association was replicated in an independent cohort. The sequencing pipeline was judged likely to have produced a cluster of highly shared sequence variants as a technical artifact. Cytomegalovirus status was reported to be diagnosed by the classifier with high specificity and sensitivity in both the original and validation cohorts. A later analysis found that TCR association rates varied across HLA loci, with DRB1 alleles showing the most associated TCRs and HLA-C alleles the fewest. It was suggested by the authors that the approach could potentially be generalized to other disease states and immunological phenotypes. The presence/absence analyses assumed that sequencing depth was roughly uniform across donors, and that assumption may not be true. A later analysis found that HLA-associated TCR beta chains were more clonally expanded and had lower generation probabilities than equally common non-associated chains. Because HLA typing was missing for some donors at each locus, association tests included only the typed subset. Several of the top co-occurrence clusters appeared to be linked to parvovirus B19, influenza, CMV and Epstein-Barr virus, according to a later analysis. Linkage disequilibrium might explain the correlated functional status among segregating V segments, but an unknown experimental factor could not be ruled out. A further reported finding was that TCR beta sequences accurately predicted the HLA-A and HLA-B alleles for most subjects in the first cohort. In the study, approximately 150 TCR beta chains were listed as associated with cytomegalovirus. In a later genetic analysis, fewer N-insertions in productive TCRs were reported among donors in an Asian-associated ancestry cluster than the approximately 630-donor mean. A later analysis associated 15,000 or so TCR beta sequences with specific HLA alleles at a false discovery rate of 0.05. Because the 87-base-pair reads could not distinguish some IMGT-functional V segments, including TRBV6-2 and TRBV6-3, those segments were excluded. Most TCR sequences were observed very rarely across donors, whereas some public TCRs were present in many individuals.

The cohort consisted of 670 or so healthy bone marrow donors. Cohort members were all nominally healthy when sampled, although unrecorded immune exposures were likely present. The donor was CMV seronegative and belonged to the group of around 350 seronegative cohort members. Each donor provided a peripheral blood sample, and peripheral blood mononuclear cells were used for TCR beta sequencing. The Qiagen DNeasy Blood Extraction Kit was used to extract genomic DNA from the blood cell samples. The specimen sequenced was PBMCs. The clonotype comes from a woman aged 45 to 65 in good health and CMV-seronegative. The chain is assembled from TRBV5-6 and TRBJ2-7, with 7 bases matching TRBD1. The sequenced DNA is TGTGCCAGCAGCTTGGGGGGGAACAGGGGTGATCACGAGCAGTACTTC. This codes for CASSLGGNRGDHEQYF.